The text below deals with one TCR beta chain. The entry originates in a study of blood T cell repertoires in COVID-19. Whole-study context: The origin of the acute and convalescent COVID-19 samples was the United States, Italy and Spain. PBMCs, B-cell-depleted T cells, or T cells provided the cDNA or gDNA that made up the material.

CDR3 size: 15 residues. The germline V gene encodes CDR1 SGHRS and CDR2 YFSETQ. V was trimmed by 2 bases and J by 1 base, leaving 13 bases between them. Method: immunoSEQ multiplex PCR; TCRdb's copy keeps in-frame clones and lacks some. The table shows around 250,000 clones, with more than 75% occurring only once. The chain employs TRBV5-1 and TRBJ2-7; D perhaps matches TRBD1 (6 bases). The origin of this receptor is a man aged 18 to 29 who had recovered from COVID-19. The sequenced sample was PBMCs or T cells enriched from blood (not recorded which). This chain's CDR3 is CASSFTGLPSYEQYF. The CDR3 nucleotides are TGCGCCAGCAGCTTTACAGGGCTGCCTTCCTACGAGCAGTACTTC.